Following are 8 T cell receptor beta chains from one sample sequenced in a study of T cells in Graves' hyperthyroidism and ophthalmopathy (dated by TCRdb to between 2019 and 2020). The method behind the library was multiplex PCR. Sequencing relied on an Illumina HiSeq 2000. The TCR beta CDR3 regions were amplified from RNA transcripts. For the first round of RT-PCR on the TCR CDR3, the HTBI primer set was used together with the Qiagen OneStep RT-PCR kit. TCRdb handled the public reads itself, with Q25 trimming in fastp and clone calling in MiXCR, and kept productive beta chains. Identical CDR3 proteins give one entry, which carries the most common genes and DNA. The sample contains some 600,000 distinct CDR3 sequences, about 15% of them found a single time. The ten biggest clones cover roughly 5.7% of the sample. Material: blood. The receptor source for this set is a woman in her thirties with Graves' hyperthyroidism that later progressed to Graves' ophthalmopathy.

This clonotype was counted many times. The J gene is TRBJ2-5, the V gene TRBV6-2 or TRBV6-3, with D possibly TRBD2 on 5 matching bases. V dropped 7 bases and J dropped 2 bases, with 11 bases sitting between them. Germline CDR1 and CDR2: MNHEY and SVGEGT. This CDR3 region has 13 residues. CDR3 protein: CASKESGQETQYF. The CDR3 DNA reads as TGTGCCAGCAAAGAGAGCGGTCAAGAGACCCAGTACTTC.

This clonotype was seen more than once but under ten times. The V and J genes are TRBV30 and TRBJ2-7; TRBD2 matches 11 bases. V gave up 1 base and J gave up 9 bases; unmatched junction bases: 8. Germline lookup yields CDR1 GTSNPN and CDR2 SVGIG (reference sequence). The CDR3 covers 14 residues. CDR3 in DNA: TGTGCCTGGAGTGCGGGACTAGCGGAGATAGGGCAGTACTTC. Translation: CAWSAGLAEIGQYF.

This clonotype has ten or more counts. V usage is TRBV28 and J usage is TRBJ1-1; D possibly corresponds to TRBD1 (5 bases). CDR1 and CDR2 (germline): MDHEN, SYDVKM. CDR3 length: 15 amino acids. V lost 5 bases and J 0 bases, leaving 13 bases between the germline ends. CDR3 DNA: TGTGCCAGCAGTCTTTCGCAGGACATGAACACTGAAGCTTTCTTT. Translated: CASSLSQDMNTEAFF.

This clonotype has only a few counts. The CDR3, as DNA: TGTGCCAGCAGAGACAACTCCGGGACAGGGGGCTACTATGGCTACACCTTC. Amino acids: CASRDNSGTGGYYGYTF. This sequence joins TRBV7-2 and TRBJ1-2; 12 bases are a match to TRBD1. The V segment lost 6 bases and the J segment 3 bases; nucleotides outside the gene matches: 11. Germline values: CDR1 SGHTA, CDR2 FQGNSA. CDR3 length: 17 amino acids. Full variable domain (rest looked up from reference TRBV7-2 and TRBJ1-2): GAGVSQSPSNKVTEKGKDVELRCDPISGHTALYWYRQSLGQGLEFLIYFQGNSAPDKSGLPSDRFSAERTGGSVSTLTIQRTQQEDSAVYLCASRDNSGTGGYYGYTFGSGTRLTVV.

This clonotype has just a few counts. The V and J genes are TRBV15 and TRBJ1-2; TRBD1 aligns across 8 bases. Germline V lookup: CDR1 LNHNV, CDR2 YYDKDF (reference sequence). Trimming took 0 bases from V and 4 from J; bases not matched to a gene: 7. The CDR3 is 16 amino acids. This CDR3 is CATSRDLPGGFYGYTF. In DNA, the CDR3 is TGTGCCACCAGCAGAGATCTCCCAGGGGGCTTCTATGGCTACACCTTC. The variable domain in full, completed from reference TRBV15 and TRBJ1-2, reads DAMVIQNPRYQVTQFGKPVTLSCSQTLNHNVMYWYQQKSSQAPKLLFHYYDKDFNNEADTPDNFQSRRPNTSFCFLDIRSPGLGDTAMYLCATSRDLPGGFYGYTFGSGTRLTVV.

This clonotype was seen repeatedly, ten times or more. The chain links TRBV30 to TRBJ2-3; the D gene is possibly TRBD1 (6 bases). The germline CDR1 and CDR2 sequences are GTSNPN and SVGIG (reference sequence). The CDR3 covers 12 residues. V lost 7 bases to trimming and J lost 4 bases, with 12 bases between them. In DNA, the CDR3 is TGTGCCTCCGGACAGTCCTCAGATACGCAGTATTTT. Encoded protein: CASGQSSDTQYF.

A word on this clonotype: Likely a read error: the CDR3 ends without its conserved phenylalanine or tryptophan. The V gene is TRBV19, the J gene TRBJ2-7; 7 nucleotides agree with TRBD1. Germline lookup yields CDR1 LNHDA and CDR2 SQIVND (reference sequence). J lost 4 bases, V lost 1 base, and 7 bases had no gene match. The CDR3 runs 15 residues. The CDR3, as DNA: TGTGCCAGTAGTATAGTTAAGGGGGCGCAGTACGAGCAGTACTCC. This encodes CASSIVKGAQYEQYS.

This clonotype has a handful of counts. The genes are TRBV3-1 and TRBJ2-2, with 8 bases fitting TRBD1. V was pared by 4 bases and J by 13 bases, with 5 bases of the junction left unmatched. The germline CDR1 and CDR2 sequences are LGHDT and YNNKEL (reference sequence). The CDR3 loop spans 12 amino acids. The DNA of the CDR3 is TGTGCCAGCAGCCTCGGACAGGGAAGGCTGTTTTTT. As protein: CASSLGQGRLFF.